This T cell receptor beta chain comes out of a study of blood T cell repertoires in COVID-19. The protocol was immunoSEQ multiplex PCR, while the TCRdb copy is restricted to in-frame clones and leaves out a portion. The repertoire holds around 250,000 clones, with 75% to 90% as singletons. The V and J ends lost 4 bases and 0 bases, in that order; junction bases with no gene match: 11. Germline CDR1 is SGHDN and CDR2 is FVKESK. This CDR3 is built from 18 residues. Sequenced: PBMCs or T cells enriched from blood (not recorded which). The chain joins TRBV14 to TRBJ2-2; 7 bases map to TRBD2. The sequence was obtained from a young woman with acute COVID-19. The CDR3 nucleotides are TGTGCCAGCAGCCCCTTAGCCGCGGGAGATGCGAACACCGGGGAGCTGTTTTTT. Protein product: CASSPLAAGDANTGELFF.